Reported below is one T cell receptor (beta chain). Its antigen is undetermined. The V gene's germline CDR1 is SGHRS and CDR2 YFSETQ. The CDR3 extends over 14 amino acids. The germline V and J ends were trimmed by 0 bases and 3 bases, with 10 bases remaining between them. Generated by immunoSEQ multiplex PCR, the TCRdb table keeps only in-frame clones and is missing some. The table records approximately 52,000 clones, roughly 80% of them present only once. This entry belongs to a study of OX40 agonist ivuxolimab in advanced cancers. General study results and limits: Some nonresponders additionally presented with little normalized T-cell clonal expansion.

The chain carries TRBV5-1 and TRBJ2-7; D possibly matches TRBD1 or TRBD2 (6 bases each). The sequences come from CD4+ or CD8+ T cells sorted from blood, collected in a trial of the OX40 agonist ivuxolimab. The TCR sequence derives from an adult with an advanced solid tumor such as melanoma, head and neck, liver or kidney cancer. CDR3 coding DNA: TGCGCCAGCAGCTTGGTCGGGGGCCGCTACGAGCAGTACTTC. As protein: CASSLVGGRYEQYF.